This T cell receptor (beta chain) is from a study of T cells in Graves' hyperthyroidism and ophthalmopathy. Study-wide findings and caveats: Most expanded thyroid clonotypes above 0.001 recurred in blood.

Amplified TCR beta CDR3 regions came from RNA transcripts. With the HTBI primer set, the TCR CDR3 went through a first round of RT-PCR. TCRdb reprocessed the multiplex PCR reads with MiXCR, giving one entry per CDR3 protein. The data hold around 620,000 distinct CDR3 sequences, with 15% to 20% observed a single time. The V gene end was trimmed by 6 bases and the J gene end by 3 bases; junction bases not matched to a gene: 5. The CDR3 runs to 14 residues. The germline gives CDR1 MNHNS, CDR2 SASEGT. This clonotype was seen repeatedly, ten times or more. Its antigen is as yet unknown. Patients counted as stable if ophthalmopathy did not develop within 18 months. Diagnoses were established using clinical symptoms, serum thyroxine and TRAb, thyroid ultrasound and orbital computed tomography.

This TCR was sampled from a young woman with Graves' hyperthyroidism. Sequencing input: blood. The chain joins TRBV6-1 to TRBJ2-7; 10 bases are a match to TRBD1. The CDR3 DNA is TGTGCCAGCAGAGGACAGGGGGGATACTACGAGCAGTACTTC. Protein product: CASRGQGGYYEQYF.